This passage covers 13 T cell receptor beta chains from one sample sequenced in a study of blood T cell dynamics during melanoma immunotherapy. The assay was immunoSEQ multiplex PCR, and TCRdb's table has in-frame clones only and misses some. The profile shows roughly 12,000 clones, 80% to 85% of them singletons. As for time point: week 3, after first cycle of checkpoint inhibitor. The sequencing here drew on blood, taken from a patient treated with checkpoint blockade. The source is a human donor with melanoma.

This sequence joins TRBV6-5 and TRBJ1-1; TRBD1 matches 8 bases. Trimming at V came to 5 bases and at J to 12 bases, leaving 11 bases not matched to a gene. There are 13 residues in the CDR3. The germline gives CDR1 MNHEY, CDR2 SVGAGI. Written as DNA, the CDR3 is TGTGCCAGCAGTGCCACCAGGGGGCGAGTGACTTTCTTT. It encodes CASSATRGRVTFF.

A few counts support this clone. This rearrangement joins TRBV7-2 to TRBJ1-2; no clear D. Trimming took off 7 bases at V and 2 bases at J, with 11 bases between the two ends. CDR1 and CDR2 from the germline V gene are SGHTA and FQGNSA. CDR3 length: 13 amino acids. CDR3 bases: TGTGCCAGCACTACGGGGAGGAACTATGGCTACACCTTC. Its translation is CASTTGRNYGYTF.

V usage is TRBV4-1 and J usage is TRBJ2-2, with D possibly TRBD1 on 6 matching bases. This CDR3 region has 15 residues. With 8 bases removed from V and 4 bases from J, the gap between germline ends came to 17 bases. Germline V CDR1 and CDR2: MGHRA, YSYEKL. This CDR3 is CASRTDAGVTGELFF. In DNA form, the CDR3 reads TGCGCCAGCCGGACAGACGCCGGGGTCACCGGGGAGCTGTTTTTT.

This chain connects TRBV5-1 to TRBJ1-6; D gene uncertain. CDR1 and CDR2 from the germline V gene are SGHRS and YFSETQ. The CDR3 length is 15 residues. Trimming stripped 4 bases from V and 2 bases from J, with 10 bases between. The CDR3 reads CASSPERPYNSPLHF. The CDR3 DNA reads TGCGCCAGCAGCCCGGAGAGGCCCTATAATTCACCCCTCCACTTT.

This clone was found a few times. The J gene is TRBJ2-1, the V gene TRBV19, with 11 nucleotides matching TRBD2. Unmatched junction bases numbered 5, after V lost 6 bases and J lost 4 bases. From germline, CDR1 is LNHDA and CDR2 SQIVND (reference sequence). This CDR3 contains 15 residues. The CDR3 protein is CASRRTSGGYNEQFF. The DNA of the CDR3 is TGTGCCAGTAGACGAACTAGCGGGGGTTACAATGAGCAGTTCTTC.

The rearrangement links TRBV7-9 to TRBJ2-1; D possibly corresponds to TRBD2 (6 bases). The CDR3 runs 15 residues. Looked up from germline, CDR1 is SEHNR and CDR2 is FQNEAQ (reference sequence). Between the trimmed V and J ends, which lost 5 bases and 5 bases, there was a span of 16 bases. The chain's CDR3 is CASSALGGMDNEQFF. In DNA, the CDR3 is TGTGCCAGCAGCGCACTAGGAGGGATGGACAATGAGCAGTTCTTC.

The V call is TRBV6-6, the J call TRBJ2-4; TRBD1 agrees at 9 bases. V lost 8 bases to trimming and J lost 6 bases; unmatched junction nucleotides: 11. The CDR3 runs 15 residues. CDR1 and CDR2 from the germline V gene are MNHNY and SVGAGI (reference sequence). This chain's CDR3 is CASRDLQGALNIQYF. CDR3 sequence (DNA): TGTGCCAGCCGAGATTTACAGGGGGCCTTAAACATTCAGTACTTC.

This chain joins TRBV28 and TRBJ2-4; 7 bases are a match to TRBD2. The CDR3 consists of 14 residues. The V gene end was trimmed by 5 bases and the J gene end by 8 bases; junction bases not matched to a gene: 9. Germline V gene data show CDR1 as MDHEN and CDR2 as SYDVKM. The CDR3 DNA is TGTGCCAGCAGTACCGACGGGGGGAGGGACATTCAGTACTTC. It codes for CASSTDGGRDIQYF.

V is TRBV10-2 and J is TRBJ2-7; 9 nucleotides agree with TRBD1. With 6 bases clipped from V and 6 bases from J, the junction kept 0 bases outside the gene matches. CDR1 is WSHSY and CDR2 is SAAADI in the germline V gene. CDR3 length: 11 amino acids. The CDR3 sequence is CASRTGGEQYF. CDR3 coding DNA: TGCGCCAGCAGGACAGGGGGCGAGCAGTACTTC.

The chain carries TRBV21-1 and TRBJ2-5; the D segment call TRBD2 is taken from the table without a DNA check. TRBV21-1 is assigned pseudogene status. The CDR3 totals 14 residues. CDR3 DNA: TGTGCCCGCCCCAACGCGGGGCTGGAAGAGACCCAGTACTTC. Amino acids: CARPNAGLEETQYF.

The rearrangement joins TRBV7-2 to TRBJ2-1, with TRBD1 matching over 9 bases. V lost 1 base and J lost 9; bases outside the gene matches: 10. Germline V gives CDR1 SGHTA, CDR2 FQGNSA. CDR3 length: 16 amino acids. CDR3 residues: CASSLGGTGRRGEQFF. The CDR3 bases are TGTGCCAGCAGCTTAGGCGGGACAGGGCGCCGAGGTGAGCAGTTCTTC.

This chain's CDR3 is CASSEGQGRVTSGELFF. The DNA for the CDR3 is TGTGCCAGCAGTGAGGGACAGGGGAGAGTAACTTCCGGGGAGCTGTTTTTT. J is TRBJ2-2 and V is TRBV6-1; 10 bases are a match to TRBD1. This CDR3 spans 17 amino acids. In germline, CDR1 is MNHNS, CDR2 SASEGT. V was pared by 3 bases and J by 6 bases, with 10 bases of the junction left unmatched.

This clone occurred once. The chain has TRBV6-5 and TRBJ1-6; D remains ambiguous. The CDR3 covers 15 residues. CDR1 MNHEY and CDR2 SVGAGI come from the germline V gene. V lost 1 base and J 5 bases, leaving 9 bases between the germline ends. In DNA, the CDR3 is TGTGCCAGCAGTTACTACAGACCAAATAATTCACCCCTCCACTTT. This translates into CASSYYRPNNSPLHF.